The present entry profiles one T cell receptor (beta chain) with its context. Its antigen has not been determined. Base quality data are lacking; no much larger clone is found one base away. This entry belongs to a study of blood T cell repertoires in COVID-19 (dated by TCRdb to about 2020). For the study in its entirety: Samples covering the acute and convalescent phases of COVID-19 were provided by collaborators in the United States, Italy and Spain. Deeply sampled blood TCRbeta repertoires from subjects exposed to, actively infected with, or recovered from COVID-19 were included in the dataset. Where HLA class I and class II types were available, the types were taken from metadata supplied by the sample provider, not from assay-based typing. The samples were drawn from two sources: the first 160 participants of the ongoing ImmuneRACE study, and 1,000 to 1,500 subjects contributed by 6 global collaborators. A freely available public database, intended as a resource for researchers studying the immune response to SARS-CoV-2, is where the repertoires were released. The material from the prospective study consisted of cDNA or gDNA derived from T cells, B-cell-depleted T cells, or PBMCs. Nearly every sample came with metadata listing a de-identified subject ID, COVID-19 status, age in years and sex. Overall study outcomes, separate from this receptor: The quantity of clinical and demographic metadata differed by source and by participant and was supplied without curation.

TCRbeta CDR3 regions were amplified from genomic DNA by means of the immunoSEQ Assay, a bias-controlled multiplex PCR. As for the original processing: The number of nucleated cells in each sample was estimated by amplification of reference gene primers within the assay. To quantify the absolute abundance of each unique TCRbeta CDR3 rearrangement, sequence reads were collapsed and filtered. For each sample, productive Simpson clonality was calculated as the square root of Simpson's diversity index across productive rearrangements. In its TCRdb copy, this immuneACCESS table keeps in-frame sequences only and misses some clones. Where compared with another copy, unresolved V genes explain less than half of these, and the others have no known cause. Clone size and the V and J calls come from that table; the DNA yielded D and trimming. The sample profile shows about 270,000 clones; about 90% of them were found once. 4.1% of the sample rests with the top ten.

From the cysteine up to the phenylalanine, the CDR3 has a length of 17 residues. Here the CDR3 DNA is all that survives: 51 bases in frame from base 1. The germline V gene supplies CDR1 SGHAT and CDR2 FQNNGV. The germline V and J ends show losses of 1 base and 1 base respectively, and no gene match explains 7 bases of the junction. Participants in the prospective study were aged about 18 to 95 years, lived in 20 to 25 United States geographic areas, and enrolled through a virtual design. In the prospective study, participants were assigned to cohorts based on the clinical history participants reported in a screening survey and a study questionnaire. Each participant in the prospective study had whole blood, serum and a nasopharyngeal or oropharyngeal swab collected by mobile phlebotomists. Prospective study participants could optionally give additional blood draws and questionnaires over a roughly 2-month period. Before DNA extraction, prospective study blood samples were shipped either frozen or at room temperature.

This TCR derives from a woman in her 30s with acute COVID-19. The sample was PBMCs or T cells enriched from blood (not recorded which). The sequence is built from TRBV11-2 and TRBJ1-3; TRBD1 aligns with 7 central bases. The nucleotide sequence is given as TGTGCCAGCAGCTTAGTTTCGGCAGGGGGTTCTGGAAACACCATATATTTT. Its translation is CASSLVSAGGSGNTIYF.